The clone carrying this TCR beta chain was detected only a few times. The antigen remains unidentified. The data originate from a study of blood T cells in healthy people across ages. A sample-barcoded 5' primer and a J-beta primer mix were used in a second PCR of roughly 6 to 11 cycles. One entry per CDR3 protein results from TCRdb running MiXCR on the 5' RACE reads. This sample yields 1.8 million or so distinct CDR3 sequences, of which around 40% are seen a single time; more than 20% belongs to the top ten. Notes on the study in general: Among T cells, TCR beta diversity per million cells dropped roughly linearly as age rose.

From germline, CDR1 is SQVTM and CDR2 ANQGSEA. J gave up 5 bases and V 4 bases, and 8 bases lay outside the gene matches. CDR3 length equals 13 residues. The specimen was blood. The genes are TRBV29-1 and TRBJ2-7; 7 nucleotides agree with TRBD1. This clonotype was sampled from a human donor in good health. This CDR3 is CSVGQGETDEQYF. For the CDR3, the DNA is TGCAGCGTTGGACAGGGAGAGACCGACGAGCAGTACTTC.